Listed here is a single T cell receptor (beta chain). It lacks a known antigen. No qualities accompany the bases; no much larger clone lies one base away. These data belong to a study of T-cell memory formation after mild COVID-19 (dated by TCRdb to the early 2020s). Study-level background: TCR sequence clusters from the two donors were largely donor specific. Two young, previously healthy adult volunteers made up the cohort, one male and one female. In two donors, T-cell clones that expanded and contracted after mild COVID-19 were followed by sequencing TCRalpha and TCRbeta repertoires longitudinally. General conclusions and limits of the study: Some responding clones were detected in pre-infection memory, which suggested that pre-existing cross-reactive memory T cells had joined the SARS-CoV-2 response. Clones contracting from day 15 to 85 had balanced CD4/CD8 phenotypes, while a second wave expanding from day 15 to 37 was biased towards CD4+. Contracting CD4+ clones turned up mainly in the CM and EM memory subsets, whereas EMRA was where CD8+ clones were enriched. SARS-CoV-2 specificity was not confirmed for the second-wave clones peaking on day 37. The study included only a couple of mild cases, and larger cohorts that include severe cases with pre-infection samples were judged to be necessary.

Ficoll-Paque density gradient centrifugation was the method used to isolate PBMCs. Sequencing was performed on an Illumina NovaSeq 6000. TCRalpha and TCRbeta cDNA libraries were constructed by 5'RACE with constant-segment primers, with sample barcodes and unique molecular identifiers being introduced. RNA was extracted from every sample with Trizol reagent. Libraries were amplified in two PCR steps, with a second sample barcode and Illumina TruSeq adapters added in the second step. Libraries were sequenced on an Illumina NovaSeq with 2 x 150 bp paired-end reads. Concerning the study's data processing: Reads were demultiplexed and collapsed into UMI-guided consensus sequences with migec v1.2.7. Using mixcr v2.1.11, UMI consensuses were aligned to TRA and TRB V and J templates and then assembled into clonotypes. Clonotypes were classified as expanded or contracted when called significant by both edgeR and NoisET, with noise models trained on biological replicates. For edgeR calls, the thresholds were a false discovery rate-adjusted p below 0.01 and a log2 fold-change of 1. As an exploratory analysis of dynamics, PCA with hierarchical clustering was applied to max-normalized trajectories of the 1000 most abundant clonotypes. Separately sequenced CD4+ and CD8+ repertoires were used to assign a CD4 or CD8 phenotype to each responding clone. Through fastp at Q25 and MiXCR, TCRdb rebuilt clones from the public reads, retaining in-frame beta chains. Rows matching on CDR3 protein sequence are summarized as one entry with the most common DNA and genes. The V and J calls reflect TCRdb's pipeline rather than the authors' work. The sample records 70,000 to 100,000 distinct CDR3 sequences, about 13% of which are singletons. About 25% of the sample belongs to the ten largest clones.

From a lookup of the germline V gene (reference sequence), CDR1 and CDR2 are SEHNR and FQNEAQ. From the cysteine up to the phenylalanine, the CDR3 has a length of 15 residues. Of the read, only the CDR3 DNA is kept; its 45 bases are in frame from base 1. V gives up 5 bases and J gives up 0 bases, and the segment between their germline ends measures 14 bases. The rearrangement joined TRBV7-9 to TRBJ2-7; the D segment could be TRBD2, given 5 matching bases. Sequenced sample: PBMCs or a T cell subset sorted from them (not recorded which). This TCR derives from an adult woman who had mild COVID-19 (a few samples of this study predate the infection). The sample titles of this study are shuffled in the database, so cell type and time point are left out; the donor was told from shared clones. CDR3 loop: CASSPWTGSSYEQYF. The DNA sequence reads TGTGCCAGCAGCCCTTGGACTGGGAGCTCCTACGAGCAGTACTTC.